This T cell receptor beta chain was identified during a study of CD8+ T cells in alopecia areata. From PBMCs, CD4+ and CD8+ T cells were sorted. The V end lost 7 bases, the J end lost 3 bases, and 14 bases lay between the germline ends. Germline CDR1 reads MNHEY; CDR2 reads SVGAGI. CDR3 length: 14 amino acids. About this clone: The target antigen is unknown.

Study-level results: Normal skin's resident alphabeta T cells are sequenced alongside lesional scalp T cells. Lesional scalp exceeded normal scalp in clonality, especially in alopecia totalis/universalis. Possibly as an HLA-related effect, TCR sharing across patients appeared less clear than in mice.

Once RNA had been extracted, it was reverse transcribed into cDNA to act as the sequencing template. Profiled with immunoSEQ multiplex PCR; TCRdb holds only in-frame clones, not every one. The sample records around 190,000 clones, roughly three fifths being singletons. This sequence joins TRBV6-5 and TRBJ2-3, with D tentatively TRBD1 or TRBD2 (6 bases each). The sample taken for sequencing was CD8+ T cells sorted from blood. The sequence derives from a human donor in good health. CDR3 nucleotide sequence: TGTGCCAGCATTCTGGGGGGCTGGACAGATACGCAGTATTTT. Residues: CASILGGWTDTQYF.